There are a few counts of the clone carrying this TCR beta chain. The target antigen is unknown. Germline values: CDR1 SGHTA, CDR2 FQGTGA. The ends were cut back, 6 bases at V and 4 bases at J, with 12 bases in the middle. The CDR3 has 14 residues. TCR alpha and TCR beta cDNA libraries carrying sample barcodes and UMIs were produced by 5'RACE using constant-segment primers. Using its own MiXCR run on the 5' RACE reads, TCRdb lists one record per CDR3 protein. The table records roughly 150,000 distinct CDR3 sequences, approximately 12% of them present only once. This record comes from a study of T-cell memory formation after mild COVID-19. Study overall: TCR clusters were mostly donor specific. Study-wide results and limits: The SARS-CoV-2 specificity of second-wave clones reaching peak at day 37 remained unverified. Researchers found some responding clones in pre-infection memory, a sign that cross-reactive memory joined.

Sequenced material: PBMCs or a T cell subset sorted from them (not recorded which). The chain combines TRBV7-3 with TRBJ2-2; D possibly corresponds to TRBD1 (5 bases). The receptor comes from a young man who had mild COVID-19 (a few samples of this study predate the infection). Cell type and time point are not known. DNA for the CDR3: TGTGCCAGCAGGCCGGACATCGGCACCGGGGAGCTGTTTTTT. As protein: CASRPDIGTGELFF.